Listed below are T cell receptor beta chains from one sample, sequenced in a study of T cells after yellow fever vaccination. TCRdb fed the 5' RACE reads into MiXCR, producing one record per CDR3 protein. Among about 130,000 distinct CDR3 sequences listed, almost 9% were seen once. The sequences come from CD8+ T cells sorted from PBMCs, collected on the day of the yellow fever booster vaccination. These receptors originate from a man between 18 and 35 years old who received the YFV17D yellow fever vaccine. CDR3s include the opening cysteine and the closing phenylalanine or tryptophan. The D gene is left open where the match is weak. Some rows mark clone size as missing; the rest say once, few, many or name a class of expanded clone.

size | D | J | V | DNA | CDR3
many | - | TRBJ2-3 | TRBV12-3/TRBV12-4 | TGTGCCAGCAGCAAGACAGATACGCAGTATTTT | CASSKTDTQYF
- | - | TRBJ2-6 | TRBV27 | TGTGCCAGCAGTTTAAGTTATTGGGGGGCCAACGTCCTGACTTTC | CASSLSYWGANVLTF
many | - | TRBJ2-1 | TRBV7-3 | TGTGCCAGCAGCTTAACAGGGGGGGCGAGGAATGAGCAGTTCTTC | CASSLTGGARNEQFF
few | TRBD2 | TRBJ2-2 | TRBV12-3/TRBV12-4 | TGTGCCAGCAGTACTAGCGGGGGCTATCCTACCGGGGAGCTGTTTTTT | CASSTSGGYPTGELFF
- | - | TRBJ2-7 | TRBV13 | TGTGCCAGCAGCCACGGTGTAGGGCCGCGCGAGCAGTACTTC | CASSHGVGPREQYF
many | - | TRBJ1-6 | TRBV28 | TGTGCCAGCAGTTTAACCAGGCATTCACCCCTCCACTTT | CASSLTRHSPLHF
many | - | TRBJ2-1 | TRBV6-1 | TGTGCCAGCAGGTGGGGTGAGCAGTTCTTC | CASRWGEQFF
- | - | TRBJ2-1 | TRBV11-3 | TGTGCCAGCAGCTTACAGGGGGGCTACAATGAGCAGTTCTTC | CASSLQGGYNEQFF
few | - | TRBJ2-2 | TRBV29-1 | TGCGGGGGGAGACCGACGAACACCGGGGAGCTGTTTTTT | CGGRPTNTGELFF
- | TRBD1 | TRBJ1-2 | TRBV29-1 | TGCAGCGTTGACTGGACGGATAAGACAGGGGGCTATGGCTACACCTTC | CSVDWTDKTGGYGYTF
many | TRBD2 | TRBJ2-1 | TRBV7-2 | TGTGCCAGCAGCTGGGGACTAGCGGGGGGAAATGAGCAGTTCTTC | CASSWGLAGGNEQFF
few | - | TRBJ2-1 | TRBV19 | TGTGCCAGTAGTTATTTGGGGTCGCCCTACAATGAGCAGTTCTTC | CASSYLGSPYNEQFF
- | - | TRBJ2-2 | TRBV7-9 | TGTGCCAGTGCGGACGGTTATACGAACACCGGGGAGCTGTTTTTT | CASADGYTNTGELFF
- | - | TRBJ2-2 | TRBV20-1 | TGCAGTGCTACCTACACCGGGGAGCTGTTTTTT | CSATYTGELFF
- | - | TRBJ1-1 | TRBV29-1 | TGCAGCGTTGAGGAGCTTGGCGCTGAAGCTTTCTTT | CSVEELGAEAFF
few | - | TRBJ2-3 | TRBV10-2 | TGCGCCAGCAGAGAGCAGGGAACCCATACAGATACGCAGTATTTT | CASREQGTHTDTQYF
- | - | TRBJ2-3 | TRBV7-2 | TGTGCCAGCAGCTTAGATGCCCCGGATACGCAGTATTTT | CASSLDAPDTQYF
few | - | TRBJ2-5 | TRBV4-3 | TGCGCCAGCAGCCAAGATCAAAACTATATGGAGACCCAGTACTTC | CASSQDQNYMETQYF
- | - | TRBJ2-1 | TRBV12-3/TRBV12-4 | TGTGCCAGCACGTTCACAGGGAGGAACGATGAGCAGTTCTTC | CASTFTGRNDEQFF
- | - | TRBJ1-2 | TRBV5-6 | TGTGCCAGCAGCCTGAAGTGGCACAGGGAAGACTATGGCTACACCTTC | CASSLKWHREDYGYTF
few | - | TRBJ1-2 | TRBV6-5 | TGTGCCAGCAGTTACTCCCATAATGGTGGCTACACCTTC | CASSYSHNGGYTF
few | - | TRBJ1-1 | TRBV5-1 | TGCGCCAGCAGCGTGACCGCTACAGGGACTGAAGCTTTCTTT | CASSVTATGTEAFF
few | TRBD1 | TRBJ2-1 | TRBV4-3 | TGCGCCAGCAGCCAAGATCGGGGGACAGGGTCTTGGAATGAGCAGTTCTTC | CASSQDRGTGSWNEQFF
- | - | TRBJ1-5 | TRBV6-2/TRBV6-3 | TGTGCCAGCAGAATGAGTCTCAATAGCAATCAGCCCCAGCATTTT | CASRMSLNSNQPQHF
many | - | TRBJ2-3 | TRBV5-1 | TGCGCCAGCAGCTTGACAGTCACAGATACGCAGTATTTT | CASSLTVTDTQYF
- | - | TRBJ2-7 | TRBV27 | TGTGCCAGCACCATGACGGGACCGAACGACTACGAGCAGTACTTC | CASTMTGPNDYEQYF
- | - | TRBJ2-3 | TRBV7-2 | TGTGCCAGCAGCTTACGATTTAGCACAGATAGGCAGTATTTT | CASSLRFSTDRQYF
- | TRBD1 | TRBJ1-1 | TRBV7-9 | TGTGCCAGCAGCTTAGGACCGGGCAGGGGGACTGAAGCTCTCTTT | CASSLGPGRGTEALF
- | - | TRBJ2-5 | TRBV3-1 | TGTGCCAGCAGCCACAAAGGCGGCTGGGCAACAGAGACCCAGTACTTC | CASSHKGGWATETQYF
many | - | TRBJ2-3 | TRBV5-4 | TGTGCCAGCAGCCAGGACGGGGGGCCAACAGATACGCAGTATTTT | CASSQDGGPTDTQYF
few | - | TRBJ1-5 | TRBV6-2/TRBV6-3 | TGTGCCAGCAGCCACGGGGGGGATAGCAATCAGCCCCAGCATTTT | CASSHGGDSNQPQHF
few | TRBD2 | TRBJ2-5 | TRBV7-2 | TGTGCCAGCAGCACGGCCACTAGCGGACAAGAGACCCAGTACTTC | CASSTATSGQETQYF
- | - | TRBJ2-7 | TRBV12-3/TRBV12-4 | TGTGCCAGCAGTCCCCACTCGTCCGGGGCCTCCTACGAGCAGTACTTC | CASSPHSSGASYEQYF
- | - | TRBJ1-1 | TRBV11-2 | TGTGCCAGCAGCTTCAGAGAGGAAGCTTTCTTT | CASSFREEAFF
- | - | TRBJ2-2 | TRBV12-3/TRBV12-4 | TGTGCCAGCAGTTTAGTTACAACGAACACCGGGGAGCTGTTTTTT | CASSLVTTNTGELFF
few | - | TRBJ1-1 | TRBV5-1 | TGCGCCAGCAGCTCCCTAGGTCGGGAATATGACACTGAAGCTTTCTTT | CASSSLGREYDTEAFF
few | TRBD1 | TRBJ2-7 | TRBV12-5 | TGTGCTAGTGGCAATCCCGGGACAGGGCCCTCCGAGCAGTACTTC | CASGNPGTGPSEQYF
few | - | TRBJ1-1 | TRBV5-6 | TGTGCCAGCAGCTTGGGGACAAGTGAAGCTTTCTTT | CASSLGTSEAFF